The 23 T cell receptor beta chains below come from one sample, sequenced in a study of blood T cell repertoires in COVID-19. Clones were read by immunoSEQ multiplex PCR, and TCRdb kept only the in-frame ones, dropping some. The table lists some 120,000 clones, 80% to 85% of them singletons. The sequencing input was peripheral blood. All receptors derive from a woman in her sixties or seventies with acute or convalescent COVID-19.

The CDR3 reads CASSPRPNTDTQYF. The CDR3 coding sequence is TGTGCCAGCTCACCACGTCCTAACACAGATACGCAGTATTTT. This rearrangement joins TRBV18 to TRBJ2-3, with D uncertain. The CDR3 runs to 14 residues. The V gene's germline CDR1 is KGHSH and CDR2 LQKENI. V lost 1 base and J 2 bases, leaving 7 bases between the germline ends.

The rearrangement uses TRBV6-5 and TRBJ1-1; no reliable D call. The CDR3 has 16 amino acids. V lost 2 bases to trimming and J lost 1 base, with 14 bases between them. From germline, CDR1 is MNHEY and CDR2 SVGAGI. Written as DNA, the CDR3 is TGTGCCAGCAGTTACCTCGTGGCGGGAGCGAACACTGAAGCTTTCTTT. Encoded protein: CASSYLVAGANTEAFF.

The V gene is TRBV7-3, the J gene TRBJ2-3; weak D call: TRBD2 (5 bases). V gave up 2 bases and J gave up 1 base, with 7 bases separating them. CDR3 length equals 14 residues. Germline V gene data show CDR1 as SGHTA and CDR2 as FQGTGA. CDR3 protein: CASSLQAGTDTQYF. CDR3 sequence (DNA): TGTGCCAGCAGCTTACAAGCGGGCACAGATACGCAGTATTTT.

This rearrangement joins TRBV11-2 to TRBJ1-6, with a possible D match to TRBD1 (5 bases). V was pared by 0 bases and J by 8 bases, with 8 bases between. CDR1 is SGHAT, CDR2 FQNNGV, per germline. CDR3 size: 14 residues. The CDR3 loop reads CASSLDRQHSPLHF. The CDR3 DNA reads TGTGCCAGCAGCTTAGACCGACAGCATTCACCCCTCCACTTT.

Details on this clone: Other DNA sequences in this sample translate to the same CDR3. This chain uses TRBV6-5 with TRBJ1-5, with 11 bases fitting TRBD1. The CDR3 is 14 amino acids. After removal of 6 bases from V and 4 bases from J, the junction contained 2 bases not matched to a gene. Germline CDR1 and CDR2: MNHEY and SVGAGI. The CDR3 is CASRGTGGNQPQHF. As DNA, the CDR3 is TGTGCCAGCAGGGGGACAGGGGGAAATCAGCCCCAGCATTTT.

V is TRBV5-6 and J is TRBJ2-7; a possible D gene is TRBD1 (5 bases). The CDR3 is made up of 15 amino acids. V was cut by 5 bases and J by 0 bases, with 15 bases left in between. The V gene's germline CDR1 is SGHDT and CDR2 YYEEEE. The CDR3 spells CASSLQGAGSYEQYF. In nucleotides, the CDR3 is TGTGCCAGCAGTCTGCAAGGGGCTGGCTCCTACGAGCAGTACTTC.

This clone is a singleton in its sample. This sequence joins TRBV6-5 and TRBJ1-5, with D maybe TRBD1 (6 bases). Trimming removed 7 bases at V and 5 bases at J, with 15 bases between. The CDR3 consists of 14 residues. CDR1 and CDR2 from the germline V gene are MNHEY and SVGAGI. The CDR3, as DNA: TGTGCCAGCACCATTGGGGGGGGCGATCAGCCCCAGCATTTT. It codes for CASTIGGGDQPQHF.

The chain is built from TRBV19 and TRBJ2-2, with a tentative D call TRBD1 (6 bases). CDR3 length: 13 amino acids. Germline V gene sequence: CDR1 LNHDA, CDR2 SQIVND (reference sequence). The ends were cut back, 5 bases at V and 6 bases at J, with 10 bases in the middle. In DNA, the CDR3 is TGTGCCAGTAGTGTACAGGGTGCCGGGGAGCTGTTTTTT. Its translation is CASSVQGAGELFF. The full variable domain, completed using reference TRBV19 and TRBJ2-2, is DGGITQSPKYLFRKEGQNVTLSCEQNLNHDAMYWYRQDPGQGLRLIYYSQIVNDFQKGDIAEGYSVSREKKESFPLTVTSAQKNPTAFYLCASSVQGAGELFFGEGSRLTVL.

DNA for the CDR3: TGTGCCAGTAGTACCCCCTCCAGGGGGGCCCGAAACATAAATGAAAAACTGTTTTTT. As protein: CASSTPSRGARNINEKLFF. V and J are TRBV19 and TRBJ1-4, with 7 bases that match TRBD1. CDR1 LNHDA and CDR2 SQIVND come from the germline V gene (reference sequence). V was pared by 4 bases and J by 5 bases, with 19 bases of the junction left unmatched. The CDR3 runs 19 residues.

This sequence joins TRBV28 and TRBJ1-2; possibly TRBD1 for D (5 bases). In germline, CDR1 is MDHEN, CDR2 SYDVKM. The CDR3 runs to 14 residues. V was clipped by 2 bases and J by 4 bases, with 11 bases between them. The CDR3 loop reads CASSLPDSGYGYTF. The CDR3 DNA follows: TGTGCCAGCAGTTTACCCGACAGTGGCTATGGCTACACCTTC.

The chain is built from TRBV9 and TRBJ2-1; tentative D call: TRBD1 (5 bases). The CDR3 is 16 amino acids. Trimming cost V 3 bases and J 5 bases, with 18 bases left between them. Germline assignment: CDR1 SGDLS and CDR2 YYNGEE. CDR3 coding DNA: TGTGCCAGCAGCGGGAAAAGGGGCCGGATTAACAATGAGCAGTTCTTC. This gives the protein CASSGKRGRINNEQFF.

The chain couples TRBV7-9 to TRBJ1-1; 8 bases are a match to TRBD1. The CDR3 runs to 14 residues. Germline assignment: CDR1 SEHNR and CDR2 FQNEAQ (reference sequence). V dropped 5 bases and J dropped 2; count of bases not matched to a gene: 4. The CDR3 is CASSAGQGNTEAFF. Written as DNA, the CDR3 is TGTGCCAGCAGCGCAGGACAGGGAAACACTGAAGCTTTCTTT.

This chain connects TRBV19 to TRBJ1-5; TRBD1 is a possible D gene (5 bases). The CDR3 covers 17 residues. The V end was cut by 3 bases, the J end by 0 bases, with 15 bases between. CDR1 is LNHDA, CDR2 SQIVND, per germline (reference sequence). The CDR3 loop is CASSIEARGLSNQPQHF. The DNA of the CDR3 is TGTGCCAGTAGTATTGAGGCCCGGGGACTTAGCAATCAGCCCCAGCATTTT.

CDR3 loop: CASSPALAGGRNEQFF. CDR3 coding DNA: TGTGCCAGCAGCCCCGCTCTAGCGGGGGGTAGGAATGAGCAGTTCTTC. V is TRBV7-3 and J is TRBJ2-1; 11 bases align to TRBD2. CDR3 length: 16 residues. Germline CDR1 SGHTA, CDR2 FQGTGA. After removal of 5 bases from V and 7 bases from J, the junction contained 10 bases not matched to a gene.

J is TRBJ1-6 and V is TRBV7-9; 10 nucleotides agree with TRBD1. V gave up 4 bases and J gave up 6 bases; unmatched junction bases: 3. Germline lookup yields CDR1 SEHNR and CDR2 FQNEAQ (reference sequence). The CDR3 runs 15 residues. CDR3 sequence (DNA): TGTGCCAGCAGCTCAAGGACAGGGGGTAATTCACCCCTCCACTTT. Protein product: CASSSRTGGNSPLHF.

This CDR3 is CASSQETSARLNEQFF. The CDR3 region has the DNA TGTGCCAGCAGCCAAGAGACTAGCGCCCGCCTCAATGAGCAGTTCTTC. The rearrangement links TRBV3-1 (or the pseudogene TRBV3-2) to TRBJ2-1, with 8 bases identical to TRBD2. The ends lost 0 bases at V and 6 bases at J; junction bases unmatched: 7. The V gene's germline CDR1 is LGHDT and CDR2 YNNKEL (reference sequence). The CDR3 is made up of 16 amino acids.

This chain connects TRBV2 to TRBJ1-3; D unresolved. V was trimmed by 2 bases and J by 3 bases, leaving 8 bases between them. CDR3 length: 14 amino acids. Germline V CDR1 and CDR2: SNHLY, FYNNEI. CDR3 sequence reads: CASSERGFGNTIYF. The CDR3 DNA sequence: TGTGCCAGCAGTGAACGGGGATTTGGAAACACCATATATTTT.

This CDR3 reads CASSLGLGGYEQYF. CDR3 nucleotide sequence: TGTGCCAGCAGCTTAGGGTTGGGGGGCTACGAGCAGTACTTC. The chain uses TRBV7-2 and TRBJ2-7; D may be TRBD2 (6 bases). Trimming pared 1 base from V and 3 bases from J, leaving 10 bases between. CDR3 length: 14 residues. Germline V gene sequence: CDR1 SGHTA, CDR2 FQGNSA.

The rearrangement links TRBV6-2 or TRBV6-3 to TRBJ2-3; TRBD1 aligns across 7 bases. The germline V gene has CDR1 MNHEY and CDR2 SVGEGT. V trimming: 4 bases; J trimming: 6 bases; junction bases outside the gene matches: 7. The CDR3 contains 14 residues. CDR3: CASSWDSPRDTQYF. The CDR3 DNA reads TGTGCCAGCAGTTGGGACAGCCCCCGCGATACGCAGTATTTT.

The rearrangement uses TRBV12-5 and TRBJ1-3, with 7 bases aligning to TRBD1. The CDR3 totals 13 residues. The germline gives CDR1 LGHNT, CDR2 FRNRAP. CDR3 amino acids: CAGSTGTGNTIYF. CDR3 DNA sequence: TGTGCAGGATCGACAGGGACTGGAAACACCATATATTTT.

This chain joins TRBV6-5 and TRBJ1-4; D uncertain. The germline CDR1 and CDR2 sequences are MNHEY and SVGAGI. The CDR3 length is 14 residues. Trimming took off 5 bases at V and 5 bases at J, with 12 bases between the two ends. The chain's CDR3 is CASSPGLYNEKLFF. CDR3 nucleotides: TGTGCCAGCAGTCCGGGGTTGTACAATGAAAAACTGTTTTTT.

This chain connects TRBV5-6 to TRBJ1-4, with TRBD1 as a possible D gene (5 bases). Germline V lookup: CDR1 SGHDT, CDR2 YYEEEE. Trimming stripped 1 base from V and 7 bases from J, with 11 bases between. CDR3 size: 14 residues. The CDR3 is CASSLKGVAEKLFF. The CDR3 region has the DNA TGTGCCAGCAGCTTGAAAGGGGTAGCTGAAAAACTGTTTTTT.

The CDR3 bases are TGTGCCAGCAGCCCAAGGGCCGGGACACAAGAGACCCAGTACTTC. Translation gives CASSPRAGTQETQYF. The chain recombines TRBV27 with TRBJ2-5, with D possibly TRBD1 on 6 matching bases. The CDR3 is made up of 15 amino acids. Per the germline V gene, CDR1 is MNHEY and CDR2 is SMNVEV (reference sequence). The ends were cut back, 6 bases at V and 2 bases at J, with 16 bases in the middle.